A selection of T cell receptor beta chains follows, all from one sample in a study of blood T cell repertoires in COVID-19. TCRdb keeps only in-frame clones here, not all; method: immunoSEQ multiplex PCR. Among approximately 270,000 clones listed, 85% to 90% were seen once. Specimen: peripheral blood. These receptors were obtained from a young man with acute or convalescent COVID-19. Both conserved end residues are part of each CDR3. Fields, in order: CDR3 protein, V gene.

CASSPKTRVLYREQYF TRBV11-2
CASRRGTEAFF TRBV12-3/TRBV12-4
CASSLQGGGYTF TRBV27
CASSTGTGNQPQHF TRBV5-8
CASSSTSGRETQYF TRBV5-8
CASSPRTAGLAFEQYF TRBV18
CASNRQEGSPLHF TRBV5-1
CAWGLAGTNNEQFF TRBV30
CASSLAPGTSKFF TRBV7-2
CASSLVQVEKLFF TRBV28
CASSYSQGRYEQYF TRBV6-5
CATRLTGGDTDTQYF TRBV15
CASSYGGGRDGYTF TRBV6-5
CAINVGGGVRYTF TRBV10-3
CASSYEDGYTF TRBV6-5
CASRGMGQGLSGELFF TRBV19
CASARIDGYTF TRBV28
CASKRDRVDQETQYF TRBV27
CATHTGGQPQDTQYF TRBV24-1
CASSSQGGTEAFF TRBV7-8
CASSVGTGGLIEQYF TRBV9
CASRLTQGNYGYTF TRBV6-5
CASSPKISSYNEQFF TRBV18
CASSQPGQGAGELFF TRBV4-1
CASSQVGQDPNLRGPQHF TRBV3-1/TRBV3-2
CASSSEFRDTEAFF TRBV9
CASSVIGRVDYGYTF TRBV4-1
CASRSQQGSNYEQYF TRBV5-1
CASSGLHTGGETQYF TRBV11-2
CASSGQGADEQYF TRBV5-1